The clone carrying this T cell receptor (beta chain) was seen repeatedly, ten times or more. What it binds is unknown. Stability of Graves' hyperthyroidism was defined as absent ophthalmopathy progression within 18 months. Together with thyroid ultrasound, orbital computed tomography, serum thyroxine and TRAb, clinical symptoms were used for diagnoses. 10 ml fresh peripheral blood yielded the PBMCs. This sample is drawn from a study of T cells in Graves' hyperthyroidism and ophthalmopathy. The study's findings and limits: Most clonotypes that expanded in the thyroid above 0.001 also showed up in blood.

Using RNA transcripts as the source, TCR beta CDR3 regions were amplified. First-round RT-PCR of the TCR CDR3 relied on the HTBI primer set. MiXCR, run by TCRdb on the multiplex PCR reads, gives a single entry per CDR3 protein. The sample shows around 700,000 distinct CDR3 sequences, 30% to 40% of them seen only once. This sequence originates from a woman aged 40-49 years with Graves' hyperthyroidism. The sample consisted of blood.

CDR3 DNA: TGTGCCAGCAGCCCCGGGACAGCGGCGCCTGAAGCTTTCTTT. Amino acid sequence: CASSPGTAAPEAFF. This chain joins TRBV7-9 and TRBJ1-1; 7 bases are a match to TRBD1. Trimming took 5 bases from V and 6 from J; bases not matched to a gene: 9. CDR3 length: 14 residues. The V gene's germline CDR1 is SEHNR and CDR2 FQNEAQ (reference sequence).